These T cell receptor beta chains were read from a single sample in a study of T cell responses to AZD1222 COVID-19 vaccine. Produced via immunoSEQ multiplex PCR; TCRdb's table is partial and in-frame only. This sample yields around 90,000 clones, of which more than 75% are seen a single time; less than 5.5% belongs to the top ten. The specimen comprised peripheral blood, sampled on day 0 of MenACWY control vaccination. The receptor set was obtained from an adult in good health. Both conserved end residues are part of each CDR3. D genes are given only for firm matches. Size is stated for part of the rows, as once, few or many counts, or as a class when the clone is expanded.

V gene	J gene	clone size	D gene	CDR3 DNA	CDR3 protein
TRBV5-1	TRBJ2-1	.	TRBD2	TGCGCCAGCAGCTTGGGGCCGGGACTAGCGGCCTACAATGAGCAGTTCTTC	CASSLGPGLAAYNEQFF
TRBV6-6	TRBJ2-6	few	TRBD1	TGTGCCAGCATCTTAGACAGGGCTGGGGCCAACGTCCTGACTTTC	CASILDRAGANVLTF
TRBV5-1	TRBJ2-1	.	TRBD2	TGCGCCAGCAGCTTGGTACTACTAGCGGGACGTTTCTCCTACAATGAGCAGTTCTTC	CASSLVLLAGRFSYNEQFF
TRBV5-6	TRBJ2-7	.	.	TGTGCCAGCAGCTTGGGGTTCCATCAAAACAACTACGAGCAGTACTTC	CASSLGFHQNNYEQYF
TRBV28	TRBJ2-2	once	.	TGTGCCAGCAGTTTTTTAGAGAGTATCGAAGGGGAGCTGTTTTTT	CASSFLESIEGELFF
TRBV19	TRBJ2-2	.	.	TGTGCCAGTAGATCTAACACCGGGGAGCTGTTTTTT	CASRSNTGELFF
TRBV6-1	TRBJ2-3	.	TRBD2	TGTGCCAGCAGTGATAGCGGGAACCAAGATACGCAGTATTTT	CASSDSGNQDTQYF
TRBV6-1	TRBJ1-1	.	.	TGTGCCAGCAGTGAAGCGTGGGCGCTTCGGGAAGCTTTCTTT	CASSEAWALREAFF
TRBV7-2	TRBJ2-1	.	.	TGTGCCAGCAGCTTAGCGGGCCGCGGGTTAGATGAGCAGTTCTTC	CASSLAGRGLDEQFF
TRBV18	TRBJ2-1	.	TRBD1	TGTGCCAGCTCACCAGGGACAGGGGATGAGCAGTTCTTC	CASSPGTGDEQFF
TRBV6-5	TRBJ2-3	.	.	TGTGCCAGCAGTTACCTTTGGGGGCAGTATTTT	CASSYLWGQYF
TRBV4-1	TRBJ2-3	few	.	TGCGCCAGCAGCCAAGAGATGAGCGGTTTAGGCACAGATACGCAGTATTTT	CASSQEMSGLGTDTQYF
TRBV5-1	TRBJ1-5	.	TRBD1	TGCGCCAGCAGCACGGGACAGCCGAATCAGCCCCAGCATTTT	CASSTGQPNQPQHF